This T cell receptor (beta chain) derives from a study of radiotherapy plus CTLA-4 blockade in lung cancer. Whole-study results and caveats: Interferon-beta, together with early blood T cell clone dynamics, reportedly best predicted response.

Data came from immunoSEQ multiplex PCR; TCRdb stores just in-frame clones and leaves some out. The sample has 9,500 to 15,000 clones; around four fifths are singletons. CDR3 size: 16 residues. Germline V lookup: CDR1 SGDLS, CDR2 YYNGEE. With 0 bases clipped from V and 6 bases from J, the junction kept 4 bases outside the gene matches. On this clone: What it recognizes is unknown.

Patients had chemo-refractory metastatic non-small-cell lung cancer and received focal radiation plus CTLA-4 blockade that used ipilimumab. The sample in question was peripheral blood, obtained from a patient treated with radiotherapy plus ipilimumab. The rearrangement joins TRBV9 to TRBJ2-1, with 12 bases fitting TRBD2. The clonotype originates from a human donor with non-small cell lung cancer that progressed on radiotherapy plus ipilimumab. The CDR3 nucleotides read TGTGCCAGCAGCGTAGTAGCTAGCGGGGGGGCCAATGAGCAGTTCTTC. Protein: CASSVVASGGANEQFF.